This TCR beta chain was retrieved from a study of radiation and T cells in renal cell carcinoma. Treatment denoted: treatment-naive control, cytoreductive nephrectomy. Turning to this clone: Antigen specificity is unknown.

Study-wide results and caveats: Compared with controls, irradiated tumors showed greater TCR clonality. Intratumoral heterogeneity was not captured in these approximately 0.98 g regions.

Sequenced by immunoSEQ multiplex PCR; TCRdb stores in-frame clones only, minus some. The sample records around 16,000 clones, 58% being singletons. Germline CDR1 is SGHTA and CDR2 is FQGNSA. The CDR3 is made up of 15 amino acids. The ends were cut back, 2 bases at V and 2 bases at J, with 13 bases in the middle. The source of this sequence is a man aged 35 to 55 with renal cell carcinoma. This chain uses TRBV7-2 with TRBJ2-7; D not resolved. This specimen was tumor tissue, taken from a patient whose treatment was nephrectomy without radiotherapy. The CDR3 reads CASSLNLLKTYEQYF. The CDR3 coding sequence is TGTGCCAGCAGCTTAAACCTATTAAAAACCTACGAGCAGTACTTC.